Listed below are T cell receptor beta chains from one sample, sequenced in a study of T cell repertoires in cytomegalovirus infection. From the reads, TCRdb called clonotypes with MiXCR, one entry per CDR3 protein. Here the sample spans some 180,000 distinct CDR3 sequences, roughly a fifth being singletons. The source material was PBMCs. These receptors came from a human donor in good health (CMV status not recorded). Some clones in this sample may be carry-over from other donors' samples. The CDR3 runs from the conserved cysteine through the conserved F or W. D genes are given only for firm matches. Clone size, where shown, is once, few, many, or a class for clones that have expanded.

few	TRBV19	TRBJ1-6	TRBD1	TGTGCCAGTAGTATTTTCACAGGGGAGAATTCACCCCTCCACTTT	CASSIFTGENSPLHF
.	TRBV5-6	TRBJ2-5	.	TGTGCCAGCAGCTTGGCCCCAAGGGCACGAGAGACCCAGTACTTC	CASSLAPRARETQYF
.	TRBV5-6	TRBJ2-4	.	TGTGCCAGCAGCACAAACGCGGGGCTCAGCGACATTCAGTACTTC	CASSTNAGLSDIQYF
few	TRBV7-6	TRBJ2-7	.	TGTGCCAGCAGCCACGTCCGGGGCCTAGTGGGCTACGAGCAGTACTTC	CASSHVRGLVGYEQYF
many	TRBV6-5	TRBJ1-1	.	TGTGCCAGCAGGCCCCTTGACAGGAACACTGAAGCTTTCTTT	CASRPLDRNTEAFF
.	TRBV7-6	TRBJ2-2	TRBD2	TGTGCCAGCAGCTTAGGAGCGGGAGGAGGCACCGGGGAGCTGTTTTTT	CASSLGAGGGTGELFF
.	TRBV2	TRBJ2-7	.	TGTGCCAGCAGTGAATTAGGGCCTGGGGAGCAGTACTTC	CASSELGPGEQYF
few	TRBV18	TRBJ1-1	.	TGTGCCAGCTCACCCCAGGCGAGGGGCACTGAAGCTTTCTTT	CASSPQARGTEAFF
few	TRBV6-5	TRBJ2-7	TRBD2	TGTGCCAGCAGTGACCCGACTAGCGGGAGGGTCGAGCAGTACTTC	CASSDPTSGRVEQYF
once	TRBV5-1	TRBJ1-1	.	TGCGCCAGCAGTTTTCAAGTGAACACTGAAGCTTTCTTT	CASSFQVNTEAFF
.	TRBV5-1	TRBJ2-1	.	TGCGCCAGCAGCTGGTGGGCCGGGATGGGCGGGGGCCCACTTGAGCAGTTCTTC	CASSWWAGMGGGPLEQFF
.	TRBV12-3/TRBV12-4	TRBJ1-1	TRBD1	TGTGCCAGCAGTTTTCCGCTCAATAGACAGGGTACTGAAGCTTTCTTT	CASSFPLNRQGTEAFF
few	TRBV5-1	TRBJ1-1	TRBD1	TGCGCCAGCAGCTGGTCGACAGGGAACGGAGCTGAAGCTTTCTTT	CASSWSTGNGAEAFF
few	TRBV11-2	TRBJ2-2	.	TGTGCCAGCAGCTTAGCCGGGGAGCTGTTTTTT	CASSLAGELFF
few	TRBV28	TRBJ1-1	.	TGTGCCAGCAGCGTTCGACAGTTGAACACTGAAGCTTTCTTT	CASSVRQLNTEAFF
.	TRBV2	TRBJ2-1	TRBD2	TGTGCCAGCAGTGACGTCCCAGGGAGGGGAGGGAGAGAGCAGTTCTTC	CASSDVPGRGGREQFF
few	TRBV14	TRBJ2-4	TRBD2	TGTGCCAGCAGCCAAACCCTAGCGGGAGGGCTACAAAACATTCAGTACTTC	CASSQTLAGGLQNIQYF
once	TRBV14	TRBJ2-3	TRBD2	TGTGCCAGCAGCCCCCGAGCGGGAGGAGGAGGGCAGGATACGCAGTATTTT	CASSPRAGGGGQDTQYF
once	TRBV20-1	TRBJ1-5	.	TGCAGTGCTAGACCGACGGAGAATAGCAATCAGCCCCAGCATTTT	CSARPTENSNQPQHF
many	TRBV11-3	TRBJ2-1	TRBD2	TGTGCCAGCAGCTTCCGACTAGCGGCTTACAATGAGCAGTTCTTC	CASSFRLAAYNEQFF
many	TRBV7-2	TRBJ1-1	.	TGTGCCAGCAGCTTAAATGCACCGAACACTGAAGCTTTCTTT	CASSLNAPNTEAFF
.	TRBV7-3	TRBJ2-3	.	TGTGCCAGCAGCTTAGCAGCGGCCGAAGATACGCAGTATTTT	CASSLAAAEDTQYF
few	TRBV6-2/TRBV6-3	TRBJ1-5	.	TGTGCCAGCAGCCGCCGAGTAGAGCAGCCCCAGCATTTT	CASSRRVEQPQHF
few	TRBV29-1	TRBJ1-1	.	TGCAGCGTTGTTTCCGGGACTGGAGCTTTCTTT	CSVVSGTGAFF
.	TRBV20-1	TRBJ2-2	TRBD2	TGCAGTGCTAGAAGATCTGGACTAGCGGGAGGAGCTGGGGAGCTGTTTTTT	CSARRSGLAGGAGELFF
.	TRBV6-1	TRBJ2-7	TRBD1	TGTGCCAGCAGTTACGGAGCGGCACAGGGGAACTTC	CASSYGAAQGNF
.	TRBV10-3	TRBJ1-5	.	TGTGCCATCAGTGAGTCGACAGTTCGCAATCAGCCCCAGCATTTT	CAISESTVRNQPQHF
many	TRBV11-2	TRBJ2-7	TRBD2	TGTGCCAGCAGCAGAGGACTAGCGGGGGCTACAGCTTCCTACGAGCAGTACTTC	CASSRGLAGATASYEQYF
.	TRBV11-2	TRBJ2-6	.	TGTGCCAGCAGCTTAAGGGTCCTCAGCTCTGGGGCCAACGTCCTGACTTTC	CASSLRVLSSGANVLTF
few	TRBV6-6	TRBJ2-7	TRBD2	TGTGCCAGCGCAGACGGGGCTAGCGGGACCCACGAGCAGTACTTC	CASADGASGTHEQYF
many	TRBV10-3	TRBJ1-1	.	TGTGCCATCAGGGGGCTAGGGGGGACTGAAGCTTTCTTT	CAIRGLGGTEAFF
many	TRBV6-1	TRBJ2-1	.	TGTGCCACCCGCAGGGCACAAGGGGGTTCCTCCGGCTACAATGAGCAGTTCTTC	CATRRAQGGSSGYNEQFF
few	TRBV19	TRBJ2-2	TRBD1	TGTGCCAGTAGTACAACGGGGACAGGGCCTACCGGGGAGCTGTTTTTT	CASSTTGTGPTGELFF
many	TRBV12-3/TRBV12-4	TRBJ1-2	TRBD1	TGTGCCAGCAGTTTGAAACGACAGGGACTCTATGGCTACACCTTC	CASSLKRQGLYGYTF
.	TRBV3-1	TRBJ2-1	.	TGTGCCAGCAGCCAAGATTTGAGAAATGAGCAGTTCTTC	CASSQDLRNEQFF
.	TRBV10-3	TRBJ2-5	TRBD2	TGTGCCATCAGGGGATTCGGGACTAAAGAGACCCAGTACTTC	CAIRGFGTKETQYF
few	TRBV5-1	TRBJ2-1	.	TGCGCCAGCAGCTTGCTTACAGTGAGCTCCTACAATGAGCAGTTCTTC	CASSLLTVSSYNEQFF
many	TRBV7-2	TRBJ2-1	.	TGTGCCAGCAGCTTATGGAGAAGCTCCTACAATGAGCAGTTCTTC	CASSLWRSSYNEQFF
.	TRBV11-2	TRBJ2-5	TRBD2	TGTGCCAGCAGGCCTCGGGGGGGAGGGACTAAACAAGAGACCCAGTACTTC	CASRPRGGGTKQETQYF
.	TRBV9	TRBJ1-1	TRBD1	TGTGCCAGCAGCCCACAGGGGACCATGAACACTGAAGCTTTCTTT	CASSPQGTMNTEAFF
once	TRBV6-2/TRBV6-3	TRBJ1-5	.	TGTGCCAGCAGTTACGGAGGGGCAGGTCAGCCCCAGCATTTT	CASSYGGAGQPQHF
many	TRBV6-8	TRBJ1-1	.	TGTGCCAGCAGGCCACAGATGAACACTGAAGCTTTCTTT	CASRPQMNTEAFF
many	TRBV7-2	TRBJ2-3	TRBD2	TGTGCCAGCAGCCCGTCTAGCGGACCCACAGATACGCAGTATTTT	CASSPSSGPTDTQYF
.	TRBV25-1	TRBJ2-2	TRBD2	TGTGCCAGCAGTGGCCGGACTAGCGGGGTCAGCGCCGGGGAGCTGTTTTTT	CASSGRTSGVSAGELFF
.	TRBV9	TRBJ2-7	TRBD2	TGTGCCAGCAGCGCGTGGCCTAGCGGGAGCGAGCAGTACTTC	CASSAWPSGSEQYF
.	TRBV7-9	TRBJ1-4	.	TGTGCCAGCAGCTTTACAGGGAGGGGTGAAAAACTGTTTTTT	CASSFTGRGEKLFF
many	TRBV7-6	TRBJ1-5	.	TGTGCCAGCAGCTTGACCGACAGGAGATATAGCAATCAGCCCCAGCATTTT	CASSLTDRRYSNQPQHF
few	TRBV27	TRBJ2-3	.	TGTGCCAGCAGTTCTCTTCCCACAGGGATTCGCACAGATACGCAGTATTTT	CASSSLPTGIRTDTQYF
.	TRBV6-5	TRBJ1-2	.	TGTGCCAGCAGGGGAGGGACCGAAGCCTATGGCTACACCTTC	CASRGGTEAYGYTF
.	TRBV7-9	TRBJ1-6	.	TGTGCCAGCAGCTTACTTAATTCACCCCTCCACTTT	CASSLLNSPLHF
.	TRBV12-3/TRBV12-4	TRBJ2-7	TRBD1	TGTGCCAGCAGTTTTGTGGGACAGGGTCACGAGCAGTACTTC	CASSFVGQGHEQYF
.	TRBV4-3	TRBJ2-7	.	TGCGCCAGCAGCCAAGACCTTGGTGGAGCCTCCTACGAGCAGTACTTC	CASSQDLGGASYEQYF
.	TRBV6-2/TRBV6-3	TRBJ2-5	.	TGTGCCAGCAGTTGGGACTCCGTGTACCAAGAGACCCAGTACTTC	CASSWDSVYQETQYF
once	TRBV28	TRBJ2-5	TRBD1	TGTGCCAGCAGCTCGTCCGTCCGGGACAGAGCGCAAGAGACCCAGTACTTC	CASSSSVRDRAQETQYF
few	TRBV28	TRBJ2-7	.	TGTGCCAGCAGATACCGGGACGCCGGCTACGAGCAGTACTTC	CASRYRDAGYEQYF